Included here is one TCR beta chain sequence, with context. The source of the sample is a study of cytomegalovirus exposure and HLA in healthy donors. The CDR3 has 15 amino acids. CDR1 and CDR2 (germline): SGDLS, YYNGEE. The V and J ends lost 4 bases and 5 bases respectively, with 15 bases between them. The PCR contained 60 Vbeta and 13 Jbeta primers. Data came from immunoSEQ multiplex PCR; TCRdb stores just in-frame clones and leaves some out. Of fewer than 250,000 clones listed, 65% to 80% are singletons. The clonotype comes from a man between 40 and 49 years old in good health and CMV-seronegative. The chain links TRBV9 to TRBJ2-2; D remains ambiguous. The sample comprised PBMCs. CDR3 nucleotide sequence: TGTGCCAGCAGCCCCCGGGTCCCAAATACCGGGGAGCTGTTTTTT. Residues: CASSPRVPNTGELFF.